This TCR beta chain originates from a study of chemoradiotherapy in HPV16-positive cancers. Study context: Candidate HPV-specific T-cell clones and common TCR motifs came from functional assays in a couple of HPV16-positive patients.

A remark on this clone: Its antigen remains unidentified.

The repertoire was sequenced with immunoSEQ multiplex PCR; TCRdb's copy has only in-frame clones and lacks some. In the table there are tens of thousands of clones, about 87% of which are singletons. Study conclusions and caveats: Candidate HPV-specific clones and E7-related TCR motifs grew in tumor during treatment.

The CDR3 is made up of 12 amino acids. The source material was blood, sampled from a patient who underwent chemoradiotherapy. The source is a human donor with HPV-associated anogenital cancer. The chain recombines TRBV12-2 with TRBJ1-2; the table's D call of TRBD1 was not tested on the DNA. TRBV12-2 represents a pseudogene. The CDR3 is CASRAGGHGYTF. The CDR3 nucleotides are TGTGCAAGTCGGGCAGGGGGGCATGGCTACACCTTC.